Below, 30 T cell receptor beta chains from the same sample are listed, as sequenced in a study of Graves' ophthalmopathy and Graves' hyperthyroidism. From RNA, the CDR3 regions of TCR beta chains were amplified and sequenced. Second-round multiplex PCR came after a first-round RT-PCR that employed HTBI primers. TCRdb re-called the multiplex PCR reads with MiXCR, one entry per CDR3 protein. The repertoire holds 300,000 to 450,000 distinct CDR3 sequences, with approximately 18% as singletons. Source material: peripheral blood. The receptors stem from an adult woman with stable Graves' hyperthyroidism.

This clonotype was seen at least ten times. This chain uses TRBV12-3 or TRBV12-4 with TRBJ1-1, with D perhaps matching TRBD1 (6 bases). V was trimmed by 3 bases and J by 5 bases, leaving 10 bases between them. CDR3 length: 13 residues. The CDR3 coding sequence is TGTGCCAGCAGTTTGGGGGCCGGGACTGAAGCTTTCTTT. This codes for CASSLGAGTEAFF.

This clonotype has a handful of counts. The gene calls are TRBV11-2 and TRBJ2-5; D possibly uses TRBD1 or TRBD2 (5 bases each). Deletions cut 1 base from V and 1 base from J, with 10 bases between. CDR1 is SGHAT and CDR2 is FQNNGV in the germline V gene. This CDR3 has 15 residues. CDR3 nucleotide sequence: TGTGCCAGCAGCTTAGTGGGGGTCTTCCAAGAGACCCAGTACTTC. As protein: CASSLVGVFQETQYF.

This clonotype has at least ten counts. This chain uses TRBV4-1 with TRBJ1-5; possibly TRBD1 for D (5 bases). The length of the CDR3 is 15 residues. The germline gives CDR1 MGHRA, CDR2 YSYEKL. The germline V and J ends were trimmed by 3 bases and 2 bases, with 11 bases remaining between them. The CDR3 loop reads CASSHCSGCNQPQHF. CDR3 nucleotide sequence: TGCGCCAGCAGCCATTGTTCAGGGTGCAATCAGCCCCAGCATTTT.

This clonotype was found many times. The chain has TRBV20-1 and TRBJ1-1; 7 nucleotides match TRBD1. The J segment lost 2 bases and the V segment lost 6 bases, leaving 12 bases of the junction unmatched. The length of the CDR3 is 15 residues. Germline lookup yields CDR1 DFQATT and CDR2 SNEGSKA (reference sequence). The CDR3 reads CSAPINRGRNTEAFF. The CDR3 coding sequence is TGCAGTGCCCCGATCAATAGGGGGCGTAACACTGAAGCTTTCTTT.

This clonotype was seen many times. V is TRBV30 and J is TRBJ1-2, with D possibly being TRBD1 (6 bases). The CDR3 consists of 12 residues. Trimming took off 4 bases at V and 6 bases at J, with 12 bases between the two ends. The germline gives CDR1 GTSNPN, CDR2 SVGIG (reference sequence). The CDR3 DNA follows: TGTGCCTGGAAATGGGGGCTTCATGGCTACACCTTC. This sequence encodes CAWKWGLHGYTF.

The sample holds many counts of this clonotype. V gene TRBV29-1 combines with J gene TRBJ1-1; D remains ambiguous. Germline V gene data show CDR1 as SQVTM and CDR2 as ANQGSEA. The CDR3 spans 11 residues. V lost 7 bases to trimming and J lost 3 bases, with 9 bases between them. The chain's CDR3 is CSAWLDTEAFF. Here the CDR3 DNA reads TGCAGCGCTTGGTTGGACACTGAAGCTTTCTTT.

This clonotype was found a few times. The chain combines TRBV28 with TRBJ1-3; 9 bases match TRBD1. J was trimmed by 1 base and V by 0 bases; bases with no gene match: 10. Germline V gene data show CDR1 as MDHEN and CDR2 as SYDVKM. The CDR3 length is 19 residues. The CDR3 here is CASSLWGQGPSGSGNTIYF. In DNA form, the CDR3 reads TGTGCCAGCAGTTTATGGGGACAGGGCCCCTCGGGATCTGGAAACACCATATATTTT. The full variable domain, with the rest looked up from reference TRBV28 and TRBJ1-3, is DVKVTQSSRYLVKRTGEKVFLECVQDMDHENMFWYRQDPGLGLRLIYFSYDVKMKEKGDIPEGYSVSREKKERFSLILESASTNQTSMYLCASSLWGQGPSGSGNTIYFGEGSWLTVV.

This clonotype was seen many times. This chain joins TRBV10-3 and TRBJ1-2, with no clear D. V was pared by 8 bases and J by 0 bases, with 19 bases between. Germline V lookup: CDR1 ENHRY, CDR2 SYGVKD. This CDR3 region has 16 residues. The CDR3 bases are TGTGCCATCCTGCCTCAGGACGGGAGAGCTAACTATGGCTACACCTTC. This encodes CAILPQDGRANYGYTF.

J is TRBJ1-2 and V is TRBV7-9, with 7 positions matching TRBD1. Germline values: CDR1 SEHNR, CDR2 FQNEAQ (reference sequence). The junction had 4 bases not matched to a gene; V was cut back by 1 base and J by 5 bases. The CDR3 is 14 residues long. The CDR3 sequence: CASSLEGRGYGYTF. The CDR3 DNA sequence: TGTGCCAGCAGCTTAGAGGGCAGGGGGTATGGCTACACCTTC.

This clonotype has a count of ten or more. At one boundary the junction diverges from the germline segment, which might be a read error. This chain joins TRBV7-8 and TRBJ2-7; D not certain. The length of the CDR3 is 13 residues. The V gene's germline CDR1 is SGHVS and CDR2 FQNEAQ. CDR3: CASSLGPSDEQYF. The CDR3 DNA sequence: TGTGCCAGCAGCTTAGGCCCCTCCGACGAGCAGTACTTC.

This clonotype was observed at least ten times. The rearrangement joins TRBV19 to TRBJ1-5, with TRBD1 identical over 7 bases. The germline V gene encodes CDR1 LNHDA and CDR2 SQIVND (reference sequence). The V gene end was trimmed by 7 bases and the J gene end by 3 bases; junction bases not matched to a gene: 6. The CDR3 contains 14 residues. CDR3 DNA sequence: TGTGCCAGTATGGGGGACAGTATCAATCAGCCCCAGCATTTT. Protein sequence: CASMGDSINQPQHF. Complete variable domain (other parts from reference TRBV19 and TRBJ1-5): DGGITQSPKYLFRKEGQNVTLSCEQNLNHDAMYWYRQDPGQGLRLIYYSQIVNDFQKGDIAEGYSVSREKKESFPLTVTSAQKNPTAFYLCASMGDSINQPQHFGDGTRLSIL.

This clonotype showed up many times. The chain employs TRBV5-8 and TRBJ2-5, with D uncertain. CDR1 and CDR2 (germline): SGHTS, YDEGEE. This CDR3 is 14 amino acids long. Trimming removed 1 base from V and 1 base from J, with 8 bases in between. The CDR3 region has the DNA TGTGCCAGCAGCTTGTGGCAACTCCAAGAGACCCAGTACTTC. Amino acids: CASSLWQLQETQYF.

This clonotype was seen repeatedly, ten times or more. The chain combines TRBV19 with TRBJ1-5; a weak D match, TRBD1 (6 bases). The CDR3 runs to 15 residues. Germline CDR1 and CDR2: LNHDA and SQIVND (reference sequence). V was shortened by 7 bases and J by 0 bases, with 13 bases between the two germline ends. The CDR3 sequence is CASTRTDYSNQPQHF. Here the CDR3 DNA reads TGTGCCAGTACTAGGACAGATTATAGCAATCAGCCCCAGCATTTT.

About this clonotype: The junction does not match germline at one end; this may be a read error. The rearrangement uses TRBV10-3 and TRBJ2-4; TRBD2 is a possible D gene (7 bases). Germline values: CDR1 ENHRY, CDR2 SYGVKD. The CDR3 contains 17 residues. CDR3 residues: CAISAAGAGEAKNIKYF. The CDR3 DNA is TGTGCCATCAGTGCCGCAGGGGCGGGGGAAGCCAAAAACATTAAGTACTTC.

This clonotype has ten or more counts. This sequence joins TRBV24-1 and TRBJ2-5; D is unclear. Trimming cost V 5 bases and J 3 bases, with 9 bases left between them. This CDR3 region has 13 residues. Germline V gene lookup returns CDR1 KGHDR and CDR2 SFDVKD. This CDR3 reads CATSVQNEETQYF. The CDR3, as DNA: TGTGCCACCAGTGTCCAGAATGAAGAGACCCAGTACTTC.

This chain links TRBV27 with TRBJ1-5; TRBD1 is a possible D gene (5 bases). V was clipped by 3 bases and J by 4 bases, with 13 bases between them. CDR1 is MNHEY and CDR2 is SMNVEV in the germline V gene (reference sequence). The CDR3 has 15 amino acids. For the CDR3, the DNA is TGTGCCAGCAGTTTCGGGGCAGCAACAAATCAGCCCCAGCATTTT. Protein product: CASSFGAATNQPQHF.

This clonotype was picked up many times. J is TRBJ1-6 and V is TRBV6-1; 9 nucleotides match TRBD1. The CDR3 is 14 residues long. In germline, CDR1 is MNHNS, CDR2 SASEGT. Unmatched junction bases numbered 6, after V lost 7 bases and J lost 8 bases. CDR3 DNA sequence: TGTGCCAGCAATACCGACAGGGGGTATTCACCCCTCCACTTT. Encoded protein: CASNTDRGYSPLHF.

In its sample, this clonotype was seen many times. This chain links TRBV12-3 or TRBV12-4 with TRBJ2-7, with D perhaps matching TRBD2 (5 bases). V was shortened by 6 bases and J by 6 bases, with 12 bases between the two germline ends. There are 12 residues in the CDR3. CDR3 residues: CASSRDVGEQYF. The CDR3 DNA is TGTGCCAGCAGCCGGGATGTGGGCGAGCAGTACTTC.

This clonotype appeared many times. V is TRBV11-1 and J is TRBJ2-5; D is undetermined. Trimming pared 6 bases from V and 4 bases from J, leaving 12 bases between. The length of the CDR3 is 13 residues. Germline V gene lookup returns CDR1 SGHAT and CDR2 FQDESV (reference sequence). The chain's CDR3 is CASSNPDRETQYF. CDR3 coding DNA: TGTGCCAGCAGTAACCCAGACCGAGAGACCCAGTACTTC.

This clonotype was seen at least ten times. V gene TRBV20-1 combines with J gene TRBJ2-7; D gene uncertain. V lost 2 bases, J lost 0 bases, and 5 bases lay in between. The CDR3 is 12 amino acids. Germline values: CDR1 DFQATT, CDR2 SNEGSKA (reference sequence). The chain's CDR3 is CSARPSSYEQYF. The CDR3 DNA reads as TGCAGTGCTAGACCTAGCTCCTACGAGCAGTACTTC.

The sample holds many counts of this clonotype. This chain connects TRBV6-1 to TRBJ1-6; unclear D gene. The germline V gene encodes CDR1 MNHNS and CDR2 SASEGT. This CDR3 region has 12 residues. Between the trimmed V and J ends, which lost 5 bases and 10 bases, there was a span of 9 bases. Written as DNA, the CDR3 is TGTGCCAGCAGTTCGGGTGCCTCACCCCTCCACTTT. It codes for CASSSGASPLHF.

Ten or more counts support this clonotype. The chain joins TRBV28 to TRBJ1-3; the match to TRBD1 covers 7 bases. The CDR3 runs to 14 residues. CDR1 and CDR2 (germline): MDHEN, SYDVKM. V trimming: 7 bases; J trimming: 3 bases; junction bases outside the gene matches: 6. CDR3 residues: CASTSQGVGNTIYF. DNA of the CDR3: TGTGCCAGCACCAGCCAGGGGGTTGGAAACACCATATATTTT.

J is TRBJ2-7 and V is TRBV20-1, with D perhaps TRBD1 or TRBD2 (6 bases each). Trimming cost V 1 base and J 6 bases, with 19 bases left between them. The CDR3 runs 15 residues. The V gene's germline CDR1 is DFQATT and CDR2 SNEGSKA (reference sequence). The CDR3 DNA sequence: TGCAGTGCTAGAGTGACGGGGGCTTTAAGGATCGAGCAGTACTTC. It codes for CSARVTGALRIEQYF.

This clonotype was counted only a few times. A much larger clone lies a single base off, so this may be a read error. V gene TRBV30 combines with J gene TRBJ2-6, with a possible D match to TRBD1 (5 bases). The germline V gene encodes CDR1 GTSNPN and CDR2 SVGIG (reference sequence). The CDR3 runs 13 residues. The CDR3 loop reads CAWSVGGADVLTF. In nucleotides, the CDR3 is TGTGCCTGGAGTGTAGGTGGGGCCGACGTCCTGACTTTC.

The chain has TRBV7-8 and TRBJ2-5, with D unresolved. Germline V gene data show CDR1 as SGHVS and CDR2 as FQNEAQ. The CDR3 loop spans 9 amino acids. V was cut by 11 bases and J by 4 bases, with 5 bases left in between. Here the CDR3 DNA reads TGTGCCCCCCGAGAGACCCAGTACTTC. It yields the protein CAPRETQYF.

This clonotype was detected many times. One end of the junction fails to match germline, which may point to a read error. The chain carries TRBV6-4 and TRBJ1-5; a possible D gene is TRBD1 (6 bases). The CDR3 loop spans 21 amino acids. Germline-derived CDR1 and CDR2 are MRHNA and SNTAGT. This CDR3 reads CASSDSSNRDIPPDSNQPQHF. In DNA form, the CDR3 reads TGTGCCAGCAGCGACTCGAGCAACCGGGACATCCCACCCGATAGCAATCAGCCCCAGCATTTT.

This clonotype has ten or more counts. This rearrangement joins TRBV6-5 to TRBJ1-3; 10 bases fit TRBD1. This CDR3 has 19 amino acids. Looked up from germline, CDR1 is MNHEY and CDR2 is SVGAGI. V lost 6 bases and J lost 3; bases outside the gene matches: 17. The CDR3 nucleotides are TGTGCCAGCAGCCGAAGTCTTAGAACTGACAGGGGGCTTGGAAACACCATATATTTT. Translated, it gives CASSRSLRTDRGLGNTIYF.

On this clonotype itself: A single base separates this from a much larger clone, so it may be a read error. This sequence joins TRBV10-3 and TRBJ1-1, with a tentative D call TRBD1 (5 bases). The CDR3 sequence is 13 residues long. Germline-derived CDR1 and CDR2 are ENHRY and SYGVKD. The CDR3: CVIRLDTGAEAFF. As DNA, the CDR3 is TGTGTCATCAGATTGGACACGGGCGCTGAAGCTTTCTTT.

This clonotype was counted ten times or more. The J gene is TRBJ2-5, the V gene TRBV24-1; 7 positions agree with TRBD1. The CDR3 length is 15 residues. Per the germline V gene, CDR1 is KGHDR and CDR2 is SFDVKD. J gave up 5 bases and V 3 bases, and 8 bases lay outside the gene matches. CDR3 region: CATSDPQGGLETQYF. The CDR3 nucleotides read TGTGCCACCAGTGATCCTCAAGGGGGCCTGGAGACCCAGTACTTC.

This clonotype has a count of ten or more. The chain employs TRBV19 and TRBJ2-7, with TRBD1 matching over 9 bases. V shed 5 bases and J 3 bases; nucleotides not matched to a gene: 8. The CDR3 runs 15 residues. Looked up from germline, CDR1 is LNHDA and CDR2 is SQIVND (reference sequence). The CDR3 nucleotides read TGTGCCAGTAGTGTCGGGACAGGGCGTTACTACGAGCAGTACTTC. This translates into CASSVGTGRYYEQYF.